A selection of T cell receptor beta chains follows, all from one sample in a study of Graves' ophthalmopathy and Graves' hyperthyroidism. TCRdb independently ran MiXCR on the multiplex PCR reads; one entry per CDR3 protein. Of about 220,000 distinct CDR3 sequences detected, 20% to 25% appear once; the ten largest clones hold roughly 45%. Source material: peripheral blood. The receptors were gathered from a woman between 45 and 60 years old with Graves' ophthalmopathy. The CDR3 runs from the conserved cysteine through the conserved F or W. The order of the fields is clone size, V gene, D gene, J gene, CDR3 protein, CDR3 DNA. A D gene is named only where the DNA matches it firmly. Part of the rows lack a size; the others show once, few, many or a class for expanded clones.

once,TRBV6-2/TRBV6-3,-,TRBJ1-1,CASSPGGGDTEAFF,TGTGCCAGCAGCCCCGGCGGGGGGGACACTGAAGCTTTCTTT
many,TRBV27,TRBD1,TRBJ1-1,CASRDRGRTEAFF,TGTGCCAGCAGAGACAGGGGGCGGACTGAAGCTTTCTTT
few,TRBV4-1,TRBD1,TRBJ1-2,CASSQALLQGARYGYTF,TGCGCCAGCAGCCAAGCCCTCCTACAGGGGGCGAGGTATGGCTACACCTTC
-,TRBV5-1,-,TRBJ2-3,CASSLVSVGTDTQYF,TGCGCCAGCAGCTTGGTTTCAGTTGGCACAGATACGCAGTATTTT
many,TRBV12-3/TRBV12-4,-,TRBJ1-5,CASSLAQGSQPQHF,TGTGCCAGCAGTTTGGCTCAGGGTTCTCAGCCCCAGCATTTT
many,TRBV9,-,TRBJ1-2,CASSGRDSYGYTF,TGTGCCAGCAGCGGAAGAGACAGTTATGGCTACACCTTC
many,TRBV24-1,TRBD1,TRBJ2-7,CATSDSQTGISYEQYF,TGTGCCACCAGTGATTCGCAGACAGGGATCTCCTACGAGCAGTACTTC
many,TRBV5-1,TRBD1,TRBJ2-7,CASSLGTGNYEQYF,TGTGCCAGCAGCCTAGGGACAGGGAACTACGAGCAGTACTTC
many,TRBV19,TRBD1,TRBJ2-5,CASSIGAGGIETQYF,TGTGCCAGTAGTATTGGGGCAGGGGGAATCGAGACCCAGTACTTC
many,TRBV12-3/TRBV12-4,TRBD1,TRBJ1-2,CASSLEGQGTGYTF,TGTGCCAGCAGTTTAGAGGGACAGGGCACTGGCTACACCTTC
few,TRBV10-3,-,TRBJ2-2,CAISEVYRTETGELFF,TGTGCCATCAGTGAAGTCTATAGAACAGAAACCGGGGAGCTGTTTTTT
many,TRBV28,-,TRBJ2-7,CATRMSGTPYEQYF,TGTGCCACCAGAATGTCAGGGACCCCCTACGAGCAGTACTTC
-,TRBV18,-,TRBJ1-6,CASSPEKNSPLHF,TGTGCCAGCTCACCAGAAAAGAATTCACCCCTCCACTTT
many,TRBV25-1,TRBD1,TRBJ2-5,CASSDPDRGGGGTQYF,TGTGCCAGCAGTGACCCCGACAGGGGGGGTGGGGGGACCCAGTACTTC
many,TRBV24-1,-,TRBJ1-5,CATSDSHQPQHF,TGTGCCACCAGTGATTCCCATCAGCCCCAGCATTTT
many,TRBV4-2,-,TRBJ1-6,CASSQDLGWNSPLHF,TGTGCCAGCAGCCAAGATCTAGGATGGAATTCACCCCTCCACTTT
-,TRBV6-1,-,TRBJ2-7,CASSEDSYISYEQYF,TGTGCCAGCAGTGAAGACTCCTACATATCCTACGAGCAGTACTTC
-,TRBV20-1,-,TRBJ2-2,CSARTTSTGELFF,TGCAGTGCTAGAACGACTAGCACCGGGGAGCTGTTTTTT
many,TRBV10-3,TRBD2,TRBJ2-7,CAISDSGGVWEQYF,TGTGCCATCAGTGACAGCGGGGGCGTGTGGGAGCAGTACTTC
many,TRBV27,TRBD2,TRBJ2-7,CASSFRGRADYEQYF,TGTGCCAGCAGTTTTCGGGGGAGGGCCGATTACGAGCAGTACTTC
many,TRBV6-5,TRBD2,TRBJ2-7,CASSLTSGSQYEQYF,TGTGCCAGCAGTCTTACTAGCGGGAGTCAATACGAGCAGTACTTC
many,TRBV29-1,-,TRBJ1-1,CSLKDGTGEAFF,TGCAGCCTTAAGGACGGGACGGGTGAAGCTTTCTTT
-,TRBV18,-,TRBJ1-6,CASSPPGPTNSPLHF,TGTGCCAGCTCACCCCCGGGACCGACTAATTCACCCCTCCACTTT
many,TRBV6-1,TRBD2,TRBJ2-2,CASSEVGGTGELFF,TGTGCCAGCAGTGAAGTCGGGGGGACCGGGGAGCTGTTTTTT
many,TRBV7-2,-,TRBJ2-7,CASSLQGTKYEQYF,TGTGCCAGCAGCTTGCAGGGGACTAAGTACGAGCAGTACTTC
-,TRBV7-9,-,TRBJ2-7,CASSPARGAEQYF,TGTGCCAGCTCTCCCGCCCGGGGGGCTGAGCAGTACTTC
many,TRBV7-3,-,TRBJ2-2,CASSSYNTGELFF,TGTGCCAGCAGCTCCTATAACACCGGGGAGCTGTTTTTT
few,TRBV6-5,-,TRBJ2-5,CASRASVEETQYF,TGTGCCAGCAGAGCCTCAGTAGAGGAGACCCAGTACTTC
many,TRBV6-1,-,TRBJ1-2,CASSPGPSRDYGYTF,TGTGCCAGCAGTCCAGGACCTAGCCGGGACTATGGCTACACCTTC
few,TRBV7-2,-,TRBJ2-1,CASSLPGLRPYNEQFF,TGTGCCAGCAGCTTACCGGGACTCCGGCCCTACAATGAGCAGTTCTTC
-,TRBV13,-,TRBJ2-7,CASSLGRGAEQYF,TGTGCCAGCAGCTTAGGCAGAGGGGCCGAGCAGTACTTC
-,TRBV6-2/TRBV6-3,TRBD2,TRBJ2-7,CASRPQTSGGLSSYEQYF,TGTGCCAGCAGACCCCAGACTAGCGGGGGCCTCAGCTCCTACGAGCAGTACTTC
-,TRBV18,-,TRBJ2-7,CASSPPSLEQYF,TGTGCCAGCTCACCACCCTCTCTGGAGCAGTACTTC
-,TRBV19,-,TRBJ1-5,CATGGSYYQPQHF,TGTGCCACCGGGGGATCGTACTATCAGCCCCAGCATTTT
-,TRBV12-3/TRBV12-4,-,TRBJ1-1,CASSGLFSPKNTEAFF,TGTGCCAGCAGCGGCCTCTTCAGCCCCAAGAACACTGAAGCTTTCTTT
many,TRBV6-7,-,TRBJ1-5,CASRLTEQGYQPQHF,TGTGCCAGCAGACTGACGGAGCAGGGGTATCAGCCCCAGCATTTT
many,TRBV6-5,-,TRBJ2-7,CASSRGWVVEQYF,TGTGCCAGCAGTAGGGGATGGGTGGTCGAGCAGTACTTC
-,TRBV30,TRBD1,TRBJ2-5,CAWSVQGGQETQYF,TGTGCCTGGAGTGTACAGGGGGGACAAGAGACCCAGTACTTC
many,TRBV19,-,TRBJ2-5,CASSMGRRRKETQYF,TGTGCCAGTAGCATGGGGCGGAGACGGAAAGAGACCCAGTACTTC
many,TRBV19,-,TRBJ1-2,CASSMGTGPNNYGYTF,TGTGCCAGTAGTATGGGTACAGGACCAAATAACTATGGCTACACCTTC
many,TRBV28,TRBD2,TRBJ2-7,CAGQPAGVYEQYF,TGTGCCGGCCAGCCAGCGGGAGTCTACGAGCAGTACTTC
-,TRBV12-3/TRBV12-4,-,TRBJ1-1,CASSTYPGASNTEAFF,TGTGCCAGCAGTACCTACCCAGGGGCTAGTAACACTGAAGCTTTCTTT
many,TRBV12-3/TRBV12-4,-,TRBJ1-1,CASSLPTEAFF,TGTGCCAGCAGTTTGCCCACTGAAGCTTTCTTT
many,TRBV6-1,-,TRBJ1-2,CASSPDRNNYGYTF,TGTGCCAGCAGTCCTGACAGGAATAACTATGGCTACACCTTC
-,TRBV7-8,TRBD1,TRBJ2-7,CASSLAPGQSYEQYF,TGTGCCAGCAGCTTGGCCCCGGGACAGTCCTACGAGCAGTACTTC
many,TRBV5-1,-,TRBJ1-1,CASSLEGAGRMNTEAFF,TGCGCCAGCAGCTTGGAAGGTGCGGGCCGTATGAACACTGAAGCTTTCTTT
-,TRBV19,-,TRBJ2-2,CASTPTRGTFTGGELFF,TGTGCCAGTACCCCTACTAGGGGGACGTTTACGGGAGGGGAGCTGTTTTTT
many,TRBV6-1,-,TRBJ1-5,CASTGQFISFQPQHF,TGTGCCAGCACAGGGCAATTCATAAGTTTTCAGCCCCAGCATTTT
many,TRBV29-1,-,TRBJ1-3,CSGTSGNTIYF,TGCAGCGGGACCTCTGGAAACACCATATATTTT
once,TRBV27,TRBD1,TRBJ1-2,CASRQPGQGSYTF,TGTGCCAGCAGACAACCGGGACAGGGAAGCTACACCTTC
many,TRBV28,TRBD1,TRBJ1-2,CATNRGRGYTF,TGTGCCACAAACAGGGGTAGAGGCTACACCTTC
many,TRBV4-2,-,TRBJ1-5,CASSQGSRNQPQHF,TGTGCCAGCAGCCAAGGTTCGAGGAACCAGCCCCAGCATTTT
once,TRBV2,-,TRBJ1-1,CASSDRTNTEAFF,TGTGCCAGCAGTGACAGAACTAACACTGAAGCTTTCTTT
few,TRBV4-1,-,TRBJ1-5,CASSQGQATKKFNQPQHF,TGCGCCAGCAGCCAAGGACAGGCGACCAAGAAATTCAATCAGCCCCAGCATTTT
few,TRBV2,-,TRBJ2-2,CASTPRIGETGELFF,TGTGCCAGCACCCCGAGGATCGGAGAGACCGGGGAGCTGTTTTTT